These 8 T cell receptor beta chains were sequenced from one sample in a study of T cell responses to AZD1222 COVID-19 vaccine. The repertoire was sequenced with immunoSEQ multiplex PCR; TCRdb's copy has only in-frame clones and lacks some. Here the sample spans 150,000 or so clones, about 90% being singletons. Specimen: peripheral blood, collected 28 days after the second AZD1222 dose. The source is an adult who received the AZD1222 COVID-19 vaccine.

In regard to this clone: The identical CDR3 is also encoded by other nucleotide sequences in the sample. CDR3 sequence: CATSRDKGYEQYF. The CDR3 region has the DNA TGTGCCACCAGCAGAGATAAGGGCTACGAGCAGTACTTC. The chain is built from TRBV15 and TRBJ2-7; D remains unclear. Per the germline V gene, CDR1 is LNHNV and CDR2 is YYDKDF (reference sequence). V was cut by 0 bases and J by 3 bases, with 6 bases left in between. The CDR3 runs to 13 residues. The whole variable domain, remainder taken from reference TRBV15 and TRBJ2-7, is DAMVIQNPRYQVTQFGKPVTLSCSQTLNHNVMYWYQQKSSQAPKLLFHYYDKDFNNEADTPDNFQSRRPNTSFCFLDIRSPGLGDTAMYLCATSRDKGYEQYFGPGTRLTVT.

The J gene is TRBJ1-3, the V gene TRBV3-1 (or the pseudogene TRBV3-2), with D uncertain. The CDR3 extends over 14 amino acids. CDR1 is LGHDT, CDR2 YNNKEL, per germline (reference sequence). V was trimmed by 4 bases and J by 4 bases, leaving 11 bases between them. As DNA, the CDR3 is TGTGCCAGCAGCCCCTCCATGGCGGGAAACACCATATATTTT. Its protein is CASSPSMAGNTIYF.

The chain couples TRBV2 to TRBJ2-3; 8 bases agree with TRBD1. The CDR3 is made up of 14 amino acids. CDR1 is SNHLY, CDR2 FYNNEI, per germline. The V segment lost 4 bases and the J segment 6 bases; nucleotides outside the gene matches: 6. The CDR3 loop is CASSVDRAPDTQYF. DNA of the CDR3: TGTGCCAGCAGTGTGGACAGGGCCCCCGATACGCAGTATTTT. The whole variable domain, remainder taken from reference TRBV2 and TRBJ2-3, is EPEVTQTPSHQVTQMGQEVILRCVPISNHLYFYWYRQILGQKVEFLVSFYNNEISEKSEIFDDQFSVERPDGSNFTLKIRSTKLEDSAMYFCASSVDRAPDTQYFGPGTRLTVL.

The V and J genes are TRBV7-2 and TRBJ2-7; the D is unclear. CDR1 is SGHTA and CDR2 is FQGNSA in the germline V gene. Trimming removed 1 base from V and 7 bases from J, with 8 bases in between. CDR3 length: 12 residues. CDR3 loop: CASSLVTQEQYF. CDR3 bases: TGTGCCAGCAGCTTAGTAACTCAGGAGCAGTACTTC.

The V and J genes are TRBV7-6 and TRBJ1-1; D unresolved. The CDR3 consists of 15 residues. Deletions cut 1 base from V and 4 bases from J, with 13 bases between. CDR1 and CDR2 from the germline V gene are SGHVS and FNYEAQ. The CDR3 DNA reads TGTGCCAGCAGCTTAGGCAGCAGCTCAACCACTGAAGCTTTCTTT. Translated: CASSLGSSSTTEAFF.

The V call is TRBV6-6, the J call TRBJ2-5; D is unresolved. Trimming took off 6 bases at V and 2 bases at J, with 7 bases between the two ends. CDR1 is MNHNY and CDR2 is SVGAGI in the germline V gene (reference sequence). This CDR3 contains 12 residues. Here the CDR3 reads CASRGSQETQYF. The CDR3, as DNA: TGTGCCAGCAGGGGGTCGCAAGAGACCCAGTACTTC.

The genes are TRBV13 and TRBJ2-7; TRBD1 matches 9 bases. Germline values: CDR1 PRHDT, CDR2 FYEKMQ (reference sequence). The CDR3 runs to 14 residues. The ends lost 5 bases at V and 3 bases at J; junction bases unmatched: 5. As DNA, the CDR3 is TGTGCCAGCAGCCTCACAGGGGGCTACTACGAGCAGTACTTC. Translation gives CASSLTGGYYEQYF.

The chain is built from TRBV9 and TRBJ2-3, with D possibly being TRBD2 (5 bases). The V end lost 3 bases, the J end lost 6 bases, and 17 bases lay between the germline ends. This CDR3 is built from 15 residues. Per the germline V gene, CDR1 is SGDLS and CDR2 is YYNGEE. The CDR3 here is CASSARGPPLDTQYF. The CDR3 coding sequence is TGTGCCAGCAGCGCCCGGGGTCCTCCTTTGGATACGCAGTATTTT.